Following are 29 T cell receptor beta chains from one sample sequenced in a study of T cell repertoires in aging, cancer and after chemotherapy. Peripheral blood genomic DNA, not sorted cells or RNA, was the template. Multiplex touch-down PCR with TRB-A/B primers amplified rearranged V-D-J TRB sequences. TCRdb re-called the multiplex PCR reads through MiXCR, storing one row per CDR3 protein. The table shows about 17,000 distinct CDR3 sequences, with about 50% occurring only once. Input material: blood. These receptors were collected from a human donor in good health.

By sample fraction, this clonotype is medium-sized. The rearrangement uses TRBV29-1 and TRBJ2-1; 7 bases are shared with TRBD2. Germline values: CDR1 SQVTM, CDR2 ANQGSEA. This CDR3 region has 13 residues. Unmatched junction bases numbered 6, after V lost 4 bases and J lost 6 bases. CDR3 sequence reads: CSVGGTGGNEQFF. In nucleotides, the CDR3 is TGCAGCGTTGGGGGGACGGGGGGCAATGAGCAGTTCTTC.

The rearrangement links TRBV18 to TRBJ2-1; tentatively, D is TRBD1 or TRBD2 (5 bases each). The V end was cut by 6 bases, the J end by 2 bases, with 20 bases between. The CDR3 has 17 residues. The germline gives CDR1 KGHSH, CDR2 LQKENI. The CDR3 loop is CASSSAGSRETYNEQFF. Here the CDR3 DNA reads TGTGCCAGCTCGTCAGCAGGGAGCAGGGAGACCTACAATGAGCAGTTCTTC.

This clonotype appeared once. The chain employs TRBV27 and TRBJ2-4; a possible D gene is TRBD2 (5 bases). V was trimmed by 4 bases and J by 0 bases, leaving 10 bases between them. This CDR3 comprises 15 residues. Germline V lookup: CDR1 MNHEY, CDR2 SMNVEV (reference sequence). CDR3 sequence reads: CASSSRGLAKNIQYF. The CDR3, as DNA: TGTGCCAGCAGTTCCCGGGGATTAGCCAAAAACATTCAGTACTTC.

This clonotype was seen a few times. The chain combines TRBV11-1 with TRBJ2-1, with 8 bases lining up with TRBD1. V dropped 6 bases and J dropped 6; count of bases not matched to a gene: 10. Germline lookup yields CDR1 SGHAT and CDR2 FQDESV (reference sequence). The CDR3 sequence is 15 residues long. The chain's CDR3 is CASRKRETGVNEQFF. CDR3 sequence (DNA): TGTGCCAGCAGGAAAAGAGAGACAGGGGTCAATGAGCAGTTCTTC.

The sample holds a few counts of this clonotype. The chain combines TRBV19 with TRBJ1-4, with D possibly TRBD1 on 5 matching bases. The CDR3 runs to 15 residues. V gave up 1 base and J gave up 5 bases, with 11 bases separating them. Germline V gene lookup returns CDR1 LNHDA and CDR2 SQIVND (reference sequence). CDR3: CASSIGGTFNEKLFF. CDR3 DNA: TGTGCCAGTAGTATAGGTGGGACCTTCAATGAAAAACTGTTTTTT.

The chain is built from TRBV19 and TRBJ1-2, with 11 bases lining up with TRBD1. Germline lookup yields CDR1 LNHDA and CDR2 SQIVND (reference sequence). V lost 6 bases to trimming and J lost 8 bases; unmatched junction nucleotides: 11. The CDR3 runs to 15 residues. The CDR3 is CASRSGTGGRKGYTF. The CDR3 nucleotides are TGTGCCAGTAGGAGCGGGACAGGGGGTAGGAAAGGCTACACCTTC.

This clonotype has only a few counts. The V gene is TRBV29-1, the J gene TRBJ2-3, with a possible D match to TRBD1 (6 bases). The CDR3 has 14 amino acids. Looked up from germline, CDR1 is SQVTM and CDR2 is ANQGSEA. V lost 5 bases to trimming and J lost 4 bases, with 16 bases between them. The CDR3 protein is CSVLRQELPDTQYF. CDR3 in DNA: TGCAGCGTTTTAAGACAGGAGCTACCAGATACGCAGTATTTT.

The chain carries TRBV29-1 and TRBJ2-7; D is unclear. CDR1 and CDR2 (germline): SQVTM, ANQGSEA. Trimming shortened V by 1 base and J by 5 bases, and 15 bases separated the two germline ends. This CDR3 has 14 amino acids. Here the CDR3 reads CSVEGWARGDEQYF. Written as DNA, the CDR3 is TGCAGCGTTGAAGGTTGGGCCCGCGGCGACGAGCAGTACTTC.

CDR3 in amino acids: CASSPAANTEAFF. DNA of the CDR3: TGTGCCAGCTCACCGGCCGCGAACACTGAAGCTTTCTTT. The chain links TRBV18 to TRBJ1-1, with no clear D. Germline assignment: CDR1 KGHSH and CDR2 LQKENI. The CDR3 totals 13 residues. V was trimmed by 3 bases and J by 1 base, leaving 6 bases between them.

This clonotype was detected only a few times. This CDR3 is CASSSEGGGDNSPLHF. The DNA of the CDR3 is TGTGCCAGTAGTTCAGAGGGAGGAGGGGATAATTCACCCCTCCACTTT. The chain couples TRBV19 to TRBJ1-6; possible D gene TRBD1, 5 bases. This CDR3 has 16 residues. With 5 bases removed from V and 5 bases from J, the gap between germline ends came to 16 bases. Per germline, CDR1 LNHDA and CDR2 SQIVND (reference sequence).

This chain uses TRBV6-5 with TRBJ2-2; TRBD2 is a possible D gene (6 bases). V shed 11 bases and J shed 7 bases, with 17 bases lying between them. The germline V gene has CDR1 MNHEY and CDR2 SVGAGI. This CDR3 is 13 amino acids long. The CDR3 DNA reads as TGTGCCTGGACTACTTTTAGGGGCGGGGAGCTGTTTTTT. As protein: CAWTTFRGGELFF.

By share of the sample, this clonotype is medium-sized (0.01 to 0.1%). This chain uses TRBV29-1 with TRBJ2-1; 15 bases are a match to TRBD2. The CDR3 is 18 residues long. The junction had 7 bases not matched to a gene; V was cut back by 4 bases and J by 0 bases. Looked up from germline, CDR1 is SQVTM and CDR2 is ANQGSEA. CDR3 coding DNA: TGCAGCGTTGTTCCGGGACTAGCGGGAGGAGCCTCCTACAATGAGCAGTTCTTC. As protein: CSVVPGLAGGASYNEQFF.

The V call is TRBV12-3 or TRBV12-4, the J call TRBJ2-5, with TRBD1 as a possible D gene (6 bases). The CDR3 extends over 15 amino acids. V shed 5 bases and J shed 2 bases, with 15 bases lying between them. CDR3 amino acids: CASSTRGLRQETQYF. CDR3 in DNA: TGTGCCAGCAGTACGAGGGGGTTACGGCAAGAGACCCAGTACTTC.

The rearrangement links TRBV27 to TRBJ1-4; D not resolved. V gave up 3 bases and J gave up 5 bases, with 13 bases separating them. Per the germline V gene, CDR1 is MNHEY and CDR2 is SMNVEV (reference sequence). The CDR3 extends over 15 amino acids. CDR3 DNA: TGTGCCAGCAGTTTCCGCCCGGTGGCCAATGAAAAACTGTTTTTT. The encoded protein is CASSFRPVANEKLFF. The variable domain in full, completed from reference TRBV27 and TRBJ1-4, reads EAQVTQNPRYLITVTGKKLTVTCSQNMNHEYMSWYRQDPGLGLRQIYYSMNVEVTDKGDVPEGYKVSRKEKRNFPLILESPSPNQTSLYFCASSFRPVANEKLFFGSGTQLSVL.

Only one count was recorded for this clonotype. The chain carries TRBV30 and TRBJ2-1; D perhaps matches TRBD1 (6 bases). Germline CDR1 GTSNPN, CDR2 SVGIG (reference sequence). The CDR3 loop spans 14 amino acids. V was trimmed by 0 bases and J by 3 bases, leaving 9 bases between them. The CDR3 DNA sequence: TGTGCCTGGAGTGTGCAGGGGTTCTACAATGAGCAGTTCTTC. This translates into CAWSVQGFYNEQFF.

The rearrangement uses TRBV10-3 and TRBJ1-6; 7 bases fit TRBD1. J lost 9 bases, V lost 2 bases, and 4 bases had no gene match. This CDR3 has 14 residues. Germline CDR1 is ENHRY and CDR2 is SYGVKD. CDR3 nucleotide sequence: TGTGCCATCAGTGAGGGAGGGGGCGGTTCACCCCTCCACTTT. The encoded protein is CAISEGGGGSPLHF.

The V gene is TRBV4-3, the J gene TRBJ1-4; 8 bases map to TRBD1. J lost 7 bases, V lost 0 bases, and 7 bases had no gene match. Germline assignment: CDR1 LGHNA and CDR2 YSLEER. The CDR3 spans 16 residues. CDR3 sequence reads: CASSQDTGTGGEKLFF. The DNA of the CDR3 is TGCGCCAGCAGCCAAGATACTGGGACAGGAGGTGAAAAACTGTTTTTT.

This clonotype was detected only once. CDR3 in DNA: TGTGCCAGCACCCCTTCCGGACAGGGAACAGCCAAAAACATTCAGTACTTC. It codes for CASTPSGQGTAKNIQYF. The genes are TRBV11-1 and TRBJ2-4; 8 bases align to TRBD1. Losses at the gene ends were 7 bases for V and 0 bases for J; bases not matched to a gene: 11. Per the germline V gene, CDR1 is SGHAT and CDR2 is FQDESV (reference sequence). The CDR3 runs to 17 residues.

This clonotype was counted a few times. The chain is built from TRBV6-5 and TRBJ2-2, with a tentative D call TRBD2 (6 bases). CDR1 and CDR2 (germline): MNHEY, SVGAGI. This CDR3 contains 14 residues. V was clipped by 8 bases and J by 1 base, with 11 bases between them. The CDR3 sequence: CASWDFENTGELFF. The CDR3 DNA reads TGTGCCAGCTGGGACTTCGAGAACACCGGGGAGCTGTTTTTT.

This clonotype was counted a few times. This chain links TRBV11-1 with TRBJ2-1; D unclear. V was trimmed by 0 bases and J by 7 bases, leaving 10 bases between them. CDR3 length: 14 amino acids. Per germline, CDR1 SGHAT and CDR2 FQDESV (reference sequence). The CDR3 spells CASSLALPRNEQFF. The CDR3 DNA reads TGTGCCAGCAGCTTAGCACTTCCACGAAATGAGCAGTTCTTC.

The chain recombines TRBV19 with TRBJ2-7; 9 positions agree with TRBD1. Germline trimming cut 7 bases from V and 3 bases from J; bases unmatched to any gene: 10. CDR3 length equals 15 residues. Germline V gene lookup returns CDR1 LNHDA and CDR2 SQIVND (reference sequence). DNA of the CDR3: TGTGCCAGTAATATCGAGACAGGGGGTAACTACGAGCAGTACTTC. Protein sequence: CASNIETGGNYEQYF. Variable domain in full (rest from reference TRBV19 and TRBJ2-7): DGGITQSPKYLFRKEGQNVTLSCEQNLNHDAMYWYRQDPGQGLRLIYYSQIVNDFQKGDIAEGYSVSREKKESFPLTVTSAQKNPTAFYLCASNIETGGNYEQYFGPGTRLTVT.

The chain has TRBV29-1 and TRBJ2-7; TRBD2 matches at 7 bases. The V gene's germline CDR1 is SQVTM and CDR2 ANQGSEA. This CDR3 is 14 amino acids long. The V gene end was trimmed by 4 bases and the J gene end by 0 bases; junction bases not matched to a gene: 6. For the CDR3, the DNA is TGCAGCGTTGTAGGCGGGGGAAGCTCCTACGAGCAGTACTTC. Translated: CSVVGGGSSYEQYF.

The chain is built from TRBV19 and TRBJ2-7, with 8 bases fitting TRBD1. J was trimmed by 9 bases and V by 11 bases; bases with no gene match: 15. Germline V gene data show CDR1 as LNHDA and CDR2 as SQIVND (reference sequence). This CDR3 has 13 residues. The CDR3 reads CAGIRDRPDGQYF. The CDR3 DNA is TGTGCCGGAATCCGGGACAGGCCCGACGGGCAGTACTTC.

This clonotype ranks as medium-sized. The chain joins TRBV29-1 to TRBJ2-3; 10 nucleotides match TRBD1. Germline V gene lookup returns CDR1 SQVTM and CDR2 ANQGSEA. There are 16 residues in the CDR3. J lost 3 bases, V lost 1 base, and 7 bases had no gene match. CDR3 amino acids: CSVEGTGTGDTDTQYF. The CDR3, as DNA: TGCAGCGTTGAAGGAACCGGGACAGGGGATACAGATACGCAGTATTTT.

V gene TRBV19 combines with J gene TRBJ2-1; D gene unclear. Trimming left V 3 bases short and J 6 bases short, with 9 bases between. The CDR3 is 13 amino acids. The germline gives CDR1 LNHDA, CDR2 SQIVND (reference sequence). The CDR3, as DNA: TGTGCCAGTAGTATGACTCCTTTCAATGAGCAGTTCTTC. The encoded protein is CASSMTPFNEQFF.

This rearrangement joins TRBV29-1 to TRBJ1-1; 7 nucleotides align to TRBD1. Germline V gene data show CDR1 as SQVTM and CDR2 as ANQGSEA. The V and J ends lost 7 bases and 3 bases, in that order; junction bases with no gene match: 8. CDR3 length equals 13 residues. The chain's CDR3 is CSAPTGFDTEAFF. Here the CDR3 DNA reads TGCAGCGCCCCGACAGGGTTTGACACTGAAGCTTTCTTT.

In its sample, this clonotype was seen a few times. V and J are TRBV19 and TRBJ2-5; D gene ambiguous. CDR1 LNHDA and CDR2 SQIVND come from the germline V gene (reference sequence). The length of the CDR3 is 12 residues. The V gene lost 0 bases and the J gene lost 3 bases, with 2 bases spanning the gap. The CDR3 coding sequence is TGTGCCAGTAGTATAGATGAAGAGACCCAGTACTTC. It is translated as CASSIDEETQYF.

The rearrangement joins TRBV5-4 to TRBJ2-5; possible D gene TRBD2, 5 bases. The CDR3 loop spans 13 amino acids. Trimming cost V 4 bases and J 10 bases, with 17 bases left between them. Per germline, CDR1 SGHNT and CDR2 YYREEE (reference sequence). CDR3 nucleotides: TGTGCCAGCAGCCTCCCGGACTCTCGCGACCAGTACTTC. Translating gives CASSLPDSRDQYF. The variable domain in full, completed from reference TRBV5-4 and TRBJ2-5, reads ETGVTQSPTHLIKTRGQQVTLRCSSQSGHNTVSWYQQALGQGPQFIFQYYREEENGRGNFPPRFSGLQFPNYSSELNVNALELDDSALYLCASSLPDSRDQYFGPGTRLLVL.

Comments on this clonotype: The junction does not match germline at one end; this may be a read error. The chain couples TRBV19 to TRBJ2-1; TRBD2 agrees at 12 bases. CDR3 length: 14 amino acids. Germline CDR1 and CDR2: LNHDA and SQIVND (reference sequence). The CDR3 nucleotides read TGTACCAGTCGACTAGCGGGAGTGCCCGATGAGCAGTTCTTC. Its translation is CTSRLAGVPDEQFF.